This T cell receptor (beta chain) emerged from a study of shared clonotypes between healthy human individuals. Study context: Donors had three CD4 naive, three CD4 memory, two CD8 naive and one CD8 memory plate apiece.

Some clones are missing from TCRdb's copy, which holds only in-frame ones; the method was immunoSEQ multiplex PCR. Of millions of clones listed, over 85% are singletons. The germline V and J ends were trimmed by 0 bases and 7 bases, with 9 bases remaining between them. The CDR3 length is 13 residues. Germline loops: CDR1 SGHTA, CDR2 FQGTGA. The sample was naive CD4+ T cells from PBMCs. Subset of the sample: CD45RA+ positively selected. The clonotype originates from a man aged 18 to 29 in good health. Some clones in this sample may be carry-over from other donors' samples. The genes are TRBV7-3 and TRBJ1-1; unclear D gene. CDR3 DNA sequence: TGTGCCAGCAGCTTAACGCCTGGGCGTGAAGCTTTCTTT. Its protein product is CASSLTPGREAFF. Full variable domain (rest looked up from reference TRBV7-3 and TRBJ1-1): GAGVSQTPSNKVTEKGKYVELRCDPISGHTALYWYRQSLGQGPEFLIYFQGTGAADDSGLPNDRFFAVRPEGSVSTLKIQRTERGDSAVYLCASSLTPGREAFFGQGTRLTVV.